These 19 T cell receptor beta chains came from one sample sequenced in a study of metastatic and nonmetastatic thyroid tumors. Via MiXCR, TCRdb re-called the PCR reads. The profile covers roughly 15,000 clones, with roughly 29% appearing a single time and roughly a tenth taken by the ten largest. The entire patient cohort was treatment-naive prior to thyroid surgery. The sequenced material came from blood. The receptors come from a female donor with papillary thyroid cancer or a benign thyroid nodule (not recorded which). Some clones in this sample may be carry-over from other donors' samples.

The table lists this clone with a few counts. The V call is TRBV20-1, the J call TRBJ2-1; D is perhaps TRBD2 (5 bases). CDR1 DFQATT and CDR2 SNEGSKA come from the germline V gene (reference sequence). Deletions cut 5 bases from V and 7 bases from J, with 18 bases between. The CDR3 extends over 14 amino acids. CDR3 sequence (DNA): TGCAGTGCTGTCGGACTGACCCGTGATAATGAGCAGTTCTTC. It codes for CSAVGLTRDNEQFF.

The genes are TRBV11-2 and TRBJ2-5; 9 bases are shared with TRBD2. CDR1 is SGHAT and CDR2 is FQNNGV in the germline V gene. The CDR3 is made up of 14 amino acids. Unmatched junction bases numbered 12, after V lost 3 bases and J lost 13 bases. The DNA of the CDR3 is TGTGCCAGCAGCTTGGATAGCGGGGGCCTCCCCGGGTACTTC. This sequence encodes CASSLDSGGLPGYF.

This clone is medium-sized (0.01 to 0.1%). The chain links TRBV12-3 or TRBV12-4 to TRBJ1-1, with 7 positions matching TRBD1. The CDR3 spans 14 residues. V shed 5 bases and J 4 bases; nucleotides not matched to a gene: 7. CDR3 nucleotide sequence: TGTGCCAGCAGTCGACAGGGTGGGGGCACTGAAGCTTTCTTT. This gives the protein CASSRQGGGTEAFF.

The chain has TRBV18 and TRBJ2-7, with 12 bases aligning to TRBD2. This CDR3 has 17 residues. The ends lost 2 bases at V and 2 bases at J; junction bases unmatched: 7. CDR1 is KGHSH and CDR2 is LQKENI in the germline V gene. The CDR3 protein is CASSPGLAGGIPYEQYF. As DNA, the CDR3 is TGTGCCAGCTCACCAGGGCTAGCGGGGGGGATACCCTACGAGCAGTACTTC.

This chain links TRBV28 with TRBJ2-1; D call uncertain. Germline V CDR1 and CDR2: MDHEN, SYDVKM. This CDR3 has 12 amino acids. V was clipped by 3 bases and J by 7 bases, with 7 bases between them. CDR3 DNA sequence: TGTGCCAGCAGTTTCCTCACTAATGAGCAGTTCTTC. It yields the protein CASSFLTNEQFF.

This clone is judged medium-sized. The rearrangement joins TRBV19 to TRBJ2-3; 11 bases map to TRBD1. Germline V CDR1 and CDR2: LNHDA, SQIVND (reference sequence). The CDR3 extends over 15 amino acids. V dropped 5 bases and J dropped 1; count of bases not matched to a gene: 2. CDR3 bases: TGTGCCAGTAGTGTGGGACAGGGGGGCACAGATACGCAGTATTTT. Amino acid sequence: CASSVGQGGTDTQYF.

In its sample, this clone was seen many times. The chain links TRBV27 to TRBJ2-1; D gene uncertain. V was cut by 2 bases and J by 2 bases, with 10 bases left in between. This CDR3 contains 15 residues. From germline, CDR1 is MNHEY and CDR2 SMNVEV (reference sequence). CDR3 residues: CASSLEATTYNEQFF. The CDR3, as DNA: TGTGCCAGCAGTTTAGAAGCGACCACCTACAATGAGCAGTTCTTC.

This clone is medium-sized within its sample. V and J are TRBV19 and TRBJ1-1; D is unclear. CDR3 length: 14 residues. The V and J ends lost 1 base and 3 bases respectively, with 9 bases between them. CDR1 and CDR2 from the germline V gene are LNHDA and SQIVND (reference sequence). The CDR3 is CASSIAPTDTEAFF. As DNA, the CDR3 is TGTGCCAGTAGTATAGCCCCCACGGACACTGAAGCTTTCTTT.

The chain links TRBV19 to TRBJ2-5, with a weak D call TRBD1 (6 bases). The CDR3 runs 14 residues. V shed 7 bases and J shed 6 bases, with 18 bases lying between them. CDR1 is LNHDA and CDR2 is SQIVND in the germline V gene (reference sequence). DNA of the CDR3: TGTGCCAGTATTATGGGGACATCCAAGCAGACCCAGTACTTC. It yields the protein CASIMGTSKQTQYF.

This clone was recorded at least ten times. The rearrangement uses TRBV25-1 and TRBJ2-7; D remains ambiguous. Between the trimmed V and J ends, which lost 8 bases and 1 base, there was a span of 12 bases. Germline loops: CDR1 MGHDK, CDR2 SYGVNS. The CDR3 covers 13 residues. The CDR3 DNA is TGTGCCAGCGGAGCATTCGGGTCCTACGAGCAGTACTTC. Translating it yields CASGAFGSYEQYF.

The chain combines TRBV20-1 with TRBJ2-7, with 7 bases matching TRBD1. With V trimmed by 3 bases and J by 0 bases, 8 bases remained unmatched. Germline CDR1 reads DFQATT; CDR2 reads SNEGSKA (reference sequence). This CDR3 is built from 15 residues. CDR3 coding DNA: TGCAGTGCTAGTAACCCCAGGGGGAGCTCCTACGAGCAGTACTTC. Protein product: CSASNPRGSSYEQYF.

This clone was counted between two and nine times. Because the CDR3 is missing its conserved closing phenylalanine or tryptophan, this is likely a read error. This chain connects TRBV6-4 to TRBJ1-2; 8 positions match TRBD1. V gave up 6 bases and J gave up 3 bases; unmatched junction bases: 9. Per the germline V gene, CDR1 is MRHNA and CDR2 is SNTAGT. The length of the CDR3 is 15 residues. CDR3 DNA: TGTGCCAGCAGCCCAGGGGGCGCGGGCGACTATGGCTACACCGTC. Amino acid sequence: CASSPGGAGDYGYTV.

The chain joins TRBV14 to TRBJ1-6; D gene unclear. CDR3 length: 15 amino acids. Deletions cut 4 bases from V and 7 bases from J, with 14 bases between. CDR1 is SGHDN and CDR2 is FVKESK in the germline V gene. CDR3 nucleotides: TGTGCCAGCAGCCTAGACTCAAGACGGAATTCACCCCTCCACTTT. Translating it yields CASSLDSRRNSPLHF.

This clone was seen a handful of times. This sequence joins TRBV7-9 and TRBJ2-7; D call uncertain. V lost 5 bases and J lost 5, with 19 bases in between. The germline CDR1 and CDR2 sequences are SEHNR and FQNEAQ (reference sequence). The CDR3 totals 15 residues. The CDR3 coding sequence is TGTGCCAGCAGCCCTCAAGTACAGTTAGGCCACGAGCAGTACTTC. It yields the protein CASSPQVQLGHEQYF.

This clone was picked up a small number of times. V gene TRBV28 combines with J gene TRBJ2-1, with TRBD2 identical over 8 bases. CDR1 and CDR2 from the germline V gene are MDHEN and SYDVKM. The CDR3 contains 15 residues. V lost 5 bases to trimming and J lost 4 bases; unmatched junction nucleotides: 7. CDR3 sequence: CASSPREGVYNEQFF. CDR3 DNA: TGTGCCAGCAGTCCCCGGGAGGGTGTTTACAATGAGCAGTTCTTC.

This clone came up a few times. The rearrangement joins TRBV19 to TRBJ1-2, with D unclear. Per the germline V gene, CDR1 is LNHDA and CDR2 is SQIVND (reference sequence). The CDR3 length is 13 residues. V was trimmed by 5 bases and J by 7 bases, leaving 14 bases between them. The CDR3 reads CASSPLELSGYTF. The CDR3 DNA is TGTGCCAGTAGTCCCCTGGAACTCAGTGGCTACACCTTC.

In this sample, this clone turned up many times. The chain couples TRBV7-8 to TRBJ1-6, with D perhaps matching TRBD1 (5 bases). Germline assignment: CDR1 SGHVS and CDR2 FQNEAQ. The CDR3 spans 17 residues. Between the trimmed V and J ends, which lost 1 base and 0 bases, there was a span of 10 bases. The CDR3 is CASSLEGDLSYNSPLHF. The CDR3 nucleotides are TGTGCCAGCAGCTTAGAAGGGGACCTCTCCTATAATTCACCCCTCCACTTT.

The chain links TRBV20-1 to TRBJ2-1; 16 positions match TRBD2. CDR3 length: 16 amino acids. Germline lookup yields CDR1 DFQATT and CDR2 SNEGSKA (reference sequence). Trimming cost V 6 bases and J 7 bases; bases outside gene matches: 9. The CDR3 is CSAPGTSGRAINEQFF. The CDR3 nucleotides read TGCAGTGCCCCCGGGACTAGCGGGAGGGCCATTAATGAGCAGTTCTTC.

The V and J genes are TRBV28 and TRBJ1-2; D gene ambiguous. The CDR3 is made up of 14 amino acids. V was trimmed by 6 bases and J by 6 bases, leaving 17 bases between them. Looked up from germline, CDR1 is MDHEN and CDR2 is SYDVKM. The CDR3 sequence: CASSSEGGFNGYTF. CDR3 nucleotides: TGTGCCAGCAGCTCCGAGGGCGGGTTCAATGGCTACACCTTC.